This entry lists 32 T cell receptor beta chains sequenced from one sample in a study of blood T cell repertoires in COVID-19. Profiled with immunoSEQ multiplex PCR; TCRdb holds only in-frame clones, not every one. Among more than 250,000 clones listed, around four fifths were seen once. Sequencing used peripheral blood. The receptors derive from a man aged 60-69 years who had recovered from COVID-19.

As for this clone: Distinct nucleotide sequences in the sample also encode this CDR3. The chain couples TRBV18 to TRBJ1-5; possibly TRBD1 for D (5 bases). This CDR3 contains 14 residues. CDR1 and CDR2 from the germline V gene are KGHSH and LQKENI. Trimming shortened V by 2 bases and J by 3 bases, and 8 bases separated the two germline ends. CDR3 amino acids: CASSPGATNQPQHF. CDR3 in DNA: TGTGCCAGCTCACCAGGGGCAACCAATCAGCCCCAGCATTTT.

The chain joins TRBV5-1 to TRBJ2-5, with 8 bases matching TRBD2. V dropped 9 bases and J dropped 5; count of bases not matched to a gene: 9. The CDR3 has 13 residues. Germline CDR1 SGHRS, CDR2 YFSETQ. In DNA form, the CDR3 reads TGCGCCACCGCAGCGGGAGTGGGTGAGACCCAGTACTTC. This translates into CATAAGVGETQYF. Complete variable domain (other parts from reference TRBV5-1 and TRBJ2-5): KAGVTQTPRYLIKTRGQQVTLSCSPISGHRSVSWYQQTPGQGLQFLFEYFSETQRNKGNFPGRFSGRQFSNSRSEMNVSTLELGDSALYLCATAAGVGETQYFGPGTRLLVL.

V usage is TRBV7-8 and J usage is TRBJ1-1; no definite D call. This CDR3 has 13 amino acids. Trimming took off 2 bases at V and 1 base at J, with 5 bases between the two ends. Germline CDR1 SGHVS, CDR2 FQNEAQ. The CDR3 DNA is TGTGCCAGCAGCTTACTTTGGAACACTGAAGCTTTCTTT. Translated: CASSLLWNTEAFF.

This clone was picked up a small number of times. The V call is TRBV6-6, the J call TRBJ1-3; D is unresolved. Germline V gene data show CDR1 as MNHNY and CDR2 as SVGAGI (reference sequence). The CDR3 is made up of 17 amino acids. V was shortened by 5 bases and J by 0 bases, with 17 bases between the two germline ends. CDR3 sequence reads: CASSPHRTQVSGNTIYF. The CDR3 DNA reads as TGTGCCAGCAGTCCCCACAGAACGCAGGTCTCTGGAAACACCATATATTTT.

This clone was found a few times. This chain uses TRBV5-6 with TRBJ1-4; 9 bases align to TRBD1. The germline CDR1 and CDR2 sequences are SGHDT and YYEEEE. V trimming: 4 bases; J trimming: 7 bases; junction bases outside the gene matches: 11. The CDR3 has 16 amino acids. The CDR3 protein is CASSPADRGSTEKLFF. CDR3 sequence (DNA): TGTGCCAGCAGCCCGGCGGACAGGGGATCGACTGAAAAACTGTTTTTT.

The CDR3: CTSSQRTSGRASFVVGGELFF. The DNA for the CDR3 is TGCACCAGCAGCCAGAGGACTAGCGGGAGGGCCTCCTTTGTAGTCGGCGGGGAGCTGTTTTTT. The chain employs TRBV1 and TRBJ2-2; TRBD2 was called by the table and not checked on the DNA. TRBV1 is reported as a pseudogene. This CDR3 contains 21 residues.

The chain links TRBV7-3 to TRBJ2-3; D unclear. V was shortened by 0 bases and J by 6 bases, with 13 bases between the two germline ends. Per germline, CDR1 SGHTA and CDR2 FQGTGA. CDR3 length equals 15 residues. The CDR3 sequence is CASSLTPLGSDTQYF. In DNA, the CDR3 is TGTGCCAGCAGCTTAACTCCGCTAGGATCGGATACGCAGTATTTT. Supplemented by reference TRBV7-3 and TRBJ2-3, the full variable domain reads GAGVSQTPSNKVTEKGKYVELRCDPISGHTALYWYRQSLGQGPEFLIYFQGTGAADDSGLPNDRFFAVRPEGSVSTLKIQRTERGDSAVYLCASSLTPLGSDTQYFGPGTRLTVL.

The chain recombines TRBV4-1 with TRBJ2-5; maybe TRBD2 (5 bases). Germline V gene data show CDR1 as MGHRA and CDR2 as YSYEKL. V lost 0 bases and J lost 3, with 8 bases in between. The CDR3 contains 14 residues. CDR3 region: CASSQEDGKETQYF. The CDR3 DNA sequence: TGCGCCAGCAGCCAAGAAGACGGGAAAGAGACCCAGTACTTC.

The chain is built from TRBV29-1 and TRBJ1-1; possibly TRBD1 for D (5 bases). This CDR3 contains 13 residues. CDR1 and CDR2 from the germline V gene are SQVTM and ANQGSEA. The V gene lost 4 bases and the J gene lost 4 bases, with 13 bases spanning the gap. The CDR3 loop reads CSVGVRASTEAFF. The DNA of the CDR3 is TGCAGCGTTGGGGTCAGGGCTAGCACTGAAGCTTTCTTT.

The chain uses TRBV5-1 and TRBJ2-7; 9 bases fit TRBD1. The CDR3 loop spans 15 amino acids. V lost 4 bases and J lost 0; bases outside the gene matches: 5. From germline, CDR1 is SGHRS and CDR2 YFSETQ. CDR3 DNA: TGCGCCAGCAGCCCGGGGACAGGGAGCTCCTACGAGCAGTACTTC. This codes for CASSPGTGSSYEQYF.

This chain connects TRBV5-4 to TRBJ2-5; a weak D match, TRBD1 (5 bases). This CDR3 has 17 residues. V lost 4 bases and J lost 2, with 21 bases in between. Per the germline V gene, CDR1 is SGHNT and CDR2 is YYREEE (reference sequence). The CDR3 nucleotides are TGTGCCAGCAGCCAGGGCACAGGCGGAAGGAGACAAGAGACCCAGTACTTC. Translating gives CASSQGTGGRRQETQYF.

This clone was counted a single time. The gene calls are TRBV7-3 and TRBJ2-3; the D gene is possibly TRBD2 (6 bases). Germline V gene data show CDR1 as SGHTA and CDR2 as FQGTGA. V was trimmed by 3 bases and J by 6 bases, leaving 16 bases between them. The CDR3 is 15 amino acids. The CDR3 region is CASSFRDSTGDTQYF. The DNA for the CDR3 is TGTGCCAGCAGCTTCCGGGACTCTACCGGGGATACGCAGTATTTT. The complete variable domain, with remaining parts taken from reference TRBV7-3 and TRBJ2-3, reads GAGVSQTPSNKVTEKGKYVELRCDPISGHTALYWYRQSLGQGPEFLIYFQGTGAADDSGLPNDRFFAVRPEGSVSTLKIQRTERGDSAVYLCASSFRDSTGDTQYFGPGTRLTVL.

This clone was recorded only once. The chain is built from TRBV5-1 and TRBJ2-3; a weak D match, TRBD1 (5 bases). CDR1 is SGHRS, CDR2 YFSETQ, per germline. The CDR3 sequence is 16 residues long. V lost 4 bases to trimming and J lost 0 bases, with 15 bases between them. The DNA for the CDR3 is TGCGCCAGCAGCCTCGGACAAATCGGAAGCACAGATACGCAGTATTTT. Amino acid sequence: CASSLGQIGSTDTQYF.

The chain recombines TRBV5-6 with TRBJ1-2; D remains ambiguous. The CDR3 is 14 residues long. Trimming shortened V by 3 bases and J by 1 base, and 10 bases separated the two germline ends. Germline V gives CDR1 SGHDT, CDR2 YYEEEE. DNA for the CDR3: TGTGCCAGCAGCTCGCTCGGGGTTAACTATGGCTACACCTTC. This translates into CASSSLGVNYGYTF.

The gene calls are TRBV18 and TRBJ2-2, with D perhaps matching TRBD2 (6 bases). CDR3 size: 16 residues. V was pared by 0 bases and J by 1 base, with 9 bases between. Per germline, CDR1 KGHSH and CDR2 LQKENI. The CDR3 bases are TGTGCCAGCTCACCACCGCGGAGGGGGAACACCGGGGAGCTGTTTTTT. Protein product: CASSPPRRGNTGELFF.

The chain joins TRBV25-1 to TRBJ2-1, with TRBD2 identical over 10 bases. V shed 2 bases and J 9 bases; nucleotides not matched to a gene: 7. There are 15 residues in the CDR3. In germline, CDR1 is MGHDK, CDR2 SYGVNS. In nucleotides, the CDR3 is TGTGCCAGCAGTGAAGGGCTAGCGGGAGATTTTGAGCAGTTCTTC. This gives the protein CASSEGLAGDFEQFF.

The V call is TRBV5-1, the J call TRBJ1-2; TRBD1 agrees at 10 bases. In germline, CDR1 is SGHRS, CDR2 YFSETQ. This CDR3 is 18 amino acids long. The V and J ends lost 3 bases and 0 bases, in that order; junction bases with no gene match: 11. The CDR3 sequence is CASSSAFFGTGANYGYTF. CDR3 in DNA: TGCGCCAGCAGCTCCGCATTTTTCGGGACAGGGGCTAACTATGGCTACACCTTC.

V and J are TRBV10-1 and TRBJ2-1; 7 nucleotides match TRBD2. The CDR3 spans 15 residues. The germline CDR1 and CDR2 sequences are WNHNN and SYGVQD (reference sequence). V shed 4 bases and J 3 bases; nucleotides not matched to a gene: 6. The CDR3 coding sequence is TGCGCCAGCAGTGGATTAGCGGGCCGCTACAATGAGCAGTTCTTC. It is translated as CASSGLAGRYNEQFF.

The chain uses TRBV10-3 and TRBJ2-7; 9 bases match TRBD1. This CDR3 spans 18 amino acids. J was trimmed by 4 bases and V by 3 bases; bases with no gene match: 16. Germline V gene lookup returns CDR1 ENHRY and CDR2 SYGVKD. Here the CDR3 reads CAISEETTGDRVGYEQYF. As DNA, the CDR3 is TGTGCCATCAGTGAAGAGACAACCGGGGACAGGGTGGGGTACGAGCAGTACTTC.

The chain carries TRBV5-1 and TRBJ2-3, with 8 bases matching TRBD1. The length of the CDR3 is 15 residues. Losses at the gene ends were 3 bases for V and 0 bases for J; bases not matched to a gene: 3. Germline V gene lookup returns CDR1 SGHRS and CDR2 YFSETQ. The CDR3 nucleotides read TGCGCCAGCAGCTGGGACAGGAGCAGCACAGATACGCAGTATTTT. Translated, it gives CASSWDRSSTDTQYF.

The V and J genes are TRBV6-6 and TRBJ2-7; weak D call: TRBD1 (6 bases). Germline assignment: CDR1 MNHNY and CDR2 SVGAGI (reference sequence). The V gene lost 2 bases and the J gene lost 4 bases, with 9 bases spanning the gap. This CDR3 spans 13 amino acids. The chain's CDR3 is CASSYNRGYEQYF. Here the CDR3 DNA reads TGTGCCAGCAGTTACAATAGGGGGTACGAGCAGTACTTC.

This sequence joins TRBV5-1 and TRBJ2-3; 7 positions agree with TRBD2. This CDR3 comprises 18 residues. Per germline, CDR1 SGHRS and CDR2 YFSETQ. With V trimmed by 0 bases and J by 0 bases, 10 bases remained unmatched. CDR3 in amino acids: CASSLGPSGYTSTDTQYF. DNA of the CDR3: TGCGCCAGCAGCTTGGGGCCTAGCGGATATACTAGCACAGATACGCAGTATTTT.

The CDR3, as DNA: TGTGCCAGCAGATGGGACAGGGCCGCCGGGGAGCTGTTTTTT. Translating it yields CASRWDRAAGELFF. J is TRBJ2-2 and V is TRBV6-5; 9 nucleotides line up with TRBD1. From germline, CDR1 is MNHEY and CDR2 SVGAGI. The J segment lost 6 bases and the V segment lost 6 bases, leaving 5 bases of the junction unmatched. The CDR3 contains 14 residues.

V gene TRBV29-1 combines with J gene TRBJ2-5; D is uncertain. Between the trimmed V and J ends, which lost 4 bases and 3 bases, there was a span of 6 bases. Germline assignment: CDR1 SQVTM and CDR2 ANQGSEA. The CDR3 has 11 residues. In nucleotides, the CDR3 is TGCAGCGTTGGAGATAAAGAGACCCAGTACTTC. This gives the protein CSVGDKETQYF. The whole variable domain, filled in from reference TRBV29-1 and TRBJ2-5, reads SAVISQKPSRDICQRGTSLTIQCQVDSQVTMMFWYRQQPGQSLTLIATANQGSEATYESGFVIDKFPISRPNLTFSTLTVSNMSPEDSSIYLCSVGDKETQYFGPGTRLLVL.

The chain joins TRBV7-2 to TRBJ2-1; weak D call: TRBD2 (5 bases). The V gene's germline CDR1 is SGHTA and CDR2 FQGNSA. There are 14 residues in the CDR3. V shed 0 bases and J shed 7 bases, with 10 bases lying between them. In nucleotides, the CDR3 is TGTGCCAGCAGCTTAGCGGGGAGTACGAATGAGCAGTTCTTC. This encodes CASSLAGSTNEQFF.

The chain employs TRBV7-2 and TRBJ2-1; 10 bases match TRBD2. The CDR3 consists of 15 residues. Trimming took 4 bases from V and 8 from J; bases not matched to a gene: 8. Germline assignment: CDR1 SGHTA and CDR2 FQGNSA. The CDR3 reads CASSSTGTSVHEQFF. CDR3 nucleotides: TGTGCCAGCAGCTCCACCGGGACTAGCGTCCATGAGCAGTTCTTC.

This clone showed up just a few times. The genes are TRBV2 and TRBJ1-5; no reliable D call. CDR1 is SNHLY and CDR2 is FYNNEI in the germline V gene. V was trimmed by 4 bases and J by 0 bases, leaving 7 bases between them. There are 14 residues in the CDR3. The CDR3: CASSVRVSNQPQHF. The CDR3 DNA follows: TGTGCCAGCAGTGTCCGGGTTAGCAATCAGCCCCAGCATTTT.

The gene calls are TRBV28 and TRBJ1-1; D not certain. CDR3 length: 14 amino acids. The V end lost 5 bases, the J end lost 3 bases, and 13 bases lay between the germline ends. Germline values: CDR1 MDHEN, CDR2 SYDVKM. The CDR3 here is CASSPYSEDTEAFF. CDR3 sequence (DNA): TGTGCCAGCAGTCCATACTCAGAGGACACTGAAGCTTTCTTT.

The J gene is TRBJ2-3, the V gene TRBV19; 10 bases align to TRBD2. Germline V gives CDR1 LNHDA, CDR2 SQIVND (reference sequence). The CDR3 totals 15 residues. Trimming at V came to 6 bases and at J to 6 bases, leaving 9 bases not matched to a gene. As DNA, the CDR3 is TGTGCCAGTAGGGATGGGTCTAGCGGGAGCGATACGCAGTATTTT. Protein: CASRDGSSGSDTQYF.

The chain uses TRBV6-5 and TRBJ1-2; 8 bases agree with TRBD1. This CDR3 has 14 residues. The junction had 7 bases not matched to a gene; V was cut back by 4 bases and J by 6 bases. CDR1 and CDR2 (germline): MNHEY, SVGAGI. The CDR3 DNA reads as TGTGCCAGCAGTTCGCTGCTGACAGGGGATGGCTACACCTTC. Its protein product is CASSSLLTGDGYTF.

The CDR3 nucleotides are TGCGCCAGCAGCCAGCACCGGGACATCCGTAGTAAACTGTTTTTT. As protein: CASSQHRDIRSKLFF. The gene calls are TRBV4-1 and TRBJ1-4; tentatively, D is TRBD1 (6 bases). Germline-derived CDR1 and CDR2 are MGHRA and YSYEKL. The CDR3 is 15 residues long. The V end lost 3 bases, the J end lost 11 bases, and 19 bases lay between the germline ends.

This chain links TRBV18 with TRBJ2-1; no clear D. Germline values: CDR1 KGHSH, CDR2 LQKENI. This CDR3 is 12 amino acids long. V was trimmed by 4 bases and J by 6 bases, leaving 7 bases between them. CDR3 residues: CASSRDTNEQFF. As DNA, the CDR3 is TGTGCCAGCTCACGTGACACCAATGAGCAGTTCTTC.